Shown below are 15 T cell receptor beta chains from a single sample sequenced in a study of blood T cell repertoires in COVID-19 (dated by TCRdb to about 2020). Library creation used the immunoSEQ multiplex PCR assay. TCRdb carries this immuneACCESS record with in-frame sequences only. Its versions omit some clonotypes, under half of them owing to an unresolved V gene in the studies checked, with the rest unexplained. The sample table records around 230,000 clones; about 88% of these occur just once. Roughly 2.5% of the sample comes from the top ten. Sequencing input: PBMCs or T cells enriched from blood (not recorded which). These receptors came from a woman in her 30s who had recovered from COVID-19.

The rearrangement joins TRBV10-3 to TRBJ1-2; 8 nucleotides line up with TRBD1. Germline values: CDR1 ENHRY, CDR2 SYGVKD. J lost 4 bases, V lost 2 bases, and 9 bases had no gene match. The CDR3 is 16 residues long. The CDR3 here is CAISETDRAPRYGYTF. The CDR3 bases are TGTGCCATCAGTGAGACGGACAGGGCCCCCCGCTATGGCTACACCTTC.

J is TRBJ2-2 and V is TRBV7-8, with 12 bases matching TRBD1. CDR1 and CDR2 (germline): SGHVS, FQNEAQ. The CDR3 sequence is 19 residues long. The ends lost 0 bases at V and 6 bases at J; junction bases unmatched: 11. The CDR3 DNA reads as TGTGCCAGCAGCTTAGCGCTAATTTTCGGGACAGGGGGCCCCGGGGAGCTGTTTTTT. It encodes CASSLALIFGTGGPGELFF.

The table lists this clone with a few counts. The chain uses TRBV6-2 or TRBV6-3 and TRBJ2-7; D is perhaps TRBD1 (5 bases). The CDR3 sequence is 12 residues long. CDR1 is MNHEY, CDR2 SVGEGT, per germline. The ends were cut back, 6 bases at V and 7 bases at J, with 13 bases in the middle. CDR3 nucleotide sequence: TGTGCCAGCAGCGACAGATCGAGTGAGCAGTACTTC. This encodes CASSDRSSEQYF.

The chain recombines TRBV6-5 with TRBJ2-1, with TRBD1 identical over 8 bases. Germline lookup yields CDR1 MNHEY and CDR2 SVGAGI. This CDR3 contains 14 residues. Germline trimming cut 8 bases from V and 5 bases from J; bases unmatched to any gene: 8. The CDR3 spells CASVGTGGNNEQFF. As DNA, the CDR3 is TGTGCCAGCGTAGGTACAGGGGGAAACAATGAGCAGTTCTTC.

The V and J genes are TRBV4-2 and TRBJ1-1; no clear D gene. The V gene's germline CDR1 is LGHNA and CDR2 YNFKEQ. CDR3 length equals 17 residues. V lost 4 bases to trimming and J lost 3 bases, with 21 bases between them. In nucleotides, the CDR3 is TGTGCCAGCAGCCCCGTACGCGGGGAAAGGATTGACACTGAAGCTTTCTTT. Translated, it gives CASSPVRGERIDTEAFF.

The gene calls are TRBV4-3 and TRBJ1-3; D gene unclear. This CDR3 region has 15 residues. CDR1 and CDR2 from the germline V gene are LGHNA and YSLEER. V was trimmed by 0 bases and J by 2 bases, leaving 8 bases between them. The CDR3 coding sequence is TGCGCCAGCAGCCAAGATGTTGGAGCTGGAAACACCATATATTTT. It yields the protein CASSQDVGAGNTIYF.

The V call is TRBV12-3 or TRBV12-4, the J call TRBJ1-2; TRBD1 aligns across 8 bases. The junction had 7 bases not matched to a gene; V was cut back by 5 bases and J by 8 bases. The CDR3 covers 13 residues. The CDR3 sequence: CASSPDRGRGYTF. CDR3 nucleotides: TGTGCCAGCAGTCCTGACAGGGGAAGGGGCTACACCTTC.

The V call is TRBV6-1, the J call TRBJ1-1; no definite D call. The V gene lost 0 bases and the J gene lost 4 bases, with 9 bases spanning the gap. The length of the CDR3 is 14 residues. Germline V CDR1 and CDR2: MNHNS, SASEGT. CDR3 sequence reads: CASSEAPVPTEAFF. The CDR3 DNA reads TGTGCCAGCAGTGAAGCTCCGGTACCCACTGAAGCTTTCTTT.

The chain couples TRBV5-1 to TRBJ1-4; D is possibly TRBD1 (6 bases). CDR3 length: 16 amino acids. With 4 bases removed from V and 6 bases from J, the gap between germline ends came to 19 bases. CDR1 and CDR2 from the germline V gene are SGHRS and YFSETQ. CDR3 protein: CASSTGQPKPYEKLFF. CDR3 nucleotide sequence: TGCGCCAGCAGCACCGGACAGCCCAAACCTTATGAAAAACTGTTTTTT. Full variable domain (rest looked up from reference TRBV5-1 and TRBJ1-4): KAGVTQTPRYLIKTRGQQVTLSCSPISGHRSVSWYQQTPGQGLQFLFEYFSETQRNKGNFPGRFSGRQFSNSRSEMNVSTLELGDSALYLCASSTGQPKPYEKLFFGSGTQLSVL.

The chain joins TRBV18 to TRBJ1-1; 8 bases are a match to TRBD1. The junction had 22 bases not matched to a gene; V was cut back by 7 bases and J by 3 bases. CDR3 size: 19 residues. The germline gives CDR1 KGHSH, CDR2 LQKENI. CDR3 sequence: CASLKDSRGHYLKDTEAFF. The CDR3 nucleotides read TGTGCCAGCTTAAAGGACTCCAGGGGGCATTATTTGAAGGACACTGAAGCTTTCTTT.

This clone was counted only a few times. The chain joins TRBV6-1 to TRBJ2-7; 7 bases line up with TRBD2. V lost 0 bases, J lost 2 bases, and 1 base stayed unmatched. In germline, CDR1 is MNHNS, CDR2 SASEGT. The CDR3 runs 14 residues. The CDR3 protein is CASSEARGAYEQYF. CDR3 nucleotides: TGTGCCAGCAGTGAAGCTCGGGGGGCCTACGAGCAGTACTTC.

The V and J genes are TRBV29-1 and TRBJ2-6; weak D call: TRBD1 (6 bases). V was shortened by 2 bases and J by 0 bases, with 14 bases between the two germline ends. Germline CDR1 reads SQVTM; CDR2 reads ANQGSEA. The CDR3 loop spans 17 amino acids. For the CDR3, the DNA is TGCAGCGTTGAAAACAGGGACGCTAACTCTGGGGCCAACGTCCTGACTTTC. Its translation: CSVENRDANSGANVLTF.

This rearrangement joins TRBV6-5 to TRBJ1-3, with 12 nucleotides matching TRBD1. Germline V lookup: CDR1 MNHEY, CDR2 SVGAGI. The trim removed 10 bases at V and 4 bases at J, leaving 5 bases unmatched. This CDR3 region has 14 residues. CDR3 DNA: TGTGCCATCGGGACAGGGGGCTCGGGAAACACCATATATTTT. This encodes CAIGTGGSGNTIYF.

The CDR3 sequence is CASKGGVPKNEQFF. The CDR3, as DNA: TGTGCCAGCAAGGGAGGGGTTCCAAAAAATGAGCAGTTCTTC. This chain links TRBV7-8 with TRBJ2-1, with TRBD2 identical over 7 bases. Trimming removed 7 bases from V and 7 bases from J; junction bases left unmatched: 10. This CDR3 is 14 amino acids long. CDR1 SGHVS and CDR2 FQNEAQ come from the germline V gene. The variable domain in full, completed from reference TRBV7-8 and TRBJ2-1, reads GAGVSQSPRYKVAKRGQDVALRCDPISGHVSLFWYQQALGQGPEFLTYFQNEAQLDKSGLPSDRFFAERPEGSVSTLKIQRTQQEDSAVYLCASKGGVPKNEQFFGPGTRLTVL.

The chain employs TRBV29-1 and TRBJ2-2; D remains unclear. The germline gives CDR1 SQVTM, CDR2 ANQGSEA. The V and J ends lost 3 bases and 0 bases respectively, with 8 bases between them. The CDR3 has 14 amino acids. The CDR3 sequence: CSVESQSNTGELFF. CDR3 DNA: TGCAGCGTTGAGTCACAGTCGAACACCGGGGAGCTGTTTTTT.